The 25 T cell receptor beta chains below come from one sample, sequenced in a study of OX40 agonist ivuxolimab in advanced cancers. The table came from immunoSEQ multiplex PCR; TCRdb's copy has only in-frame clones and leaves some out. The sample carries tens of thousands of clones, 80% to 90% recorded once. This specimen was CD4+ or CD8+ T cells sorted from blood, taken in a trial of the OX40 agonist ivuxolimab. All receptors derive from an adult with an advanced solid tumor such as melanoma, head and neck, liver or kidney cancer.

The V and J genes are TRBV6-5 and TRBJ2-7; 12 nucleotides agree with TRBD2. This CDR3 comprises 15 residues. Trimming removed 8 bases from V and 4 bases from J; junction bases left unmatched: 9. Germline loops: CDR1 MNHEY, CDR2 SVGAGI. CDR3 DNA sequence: TGTGCCAGCGGTGCTAGCGGGAGGGGTTCATACGAGCAGTACTTC. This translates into CASGASGRGSYEQYF.

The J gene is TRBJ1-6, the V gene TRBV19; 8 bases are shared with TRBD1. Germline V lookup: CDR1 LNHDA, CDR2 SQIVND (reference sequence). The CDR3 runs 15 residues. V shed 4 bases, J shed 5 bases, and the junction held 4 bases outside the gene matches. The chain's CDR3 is CASSNGDRNNSPLHF. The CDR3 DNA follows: TGTGCCAGTAGTAATGGGGACAGGAATAATTCACCCCTCCACTTT.

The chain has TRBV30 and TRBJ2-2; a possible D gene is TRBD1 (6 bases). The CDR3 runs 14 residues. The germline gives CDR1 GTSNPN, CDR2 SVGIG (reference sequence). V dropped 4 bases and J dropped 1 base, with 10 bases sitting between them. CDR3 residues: CAWIRQVNTGELFF. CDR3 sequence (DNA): TGTGCCTGGATCCGACAGGTGAACACCGGGGAGCTGTTTTTT.

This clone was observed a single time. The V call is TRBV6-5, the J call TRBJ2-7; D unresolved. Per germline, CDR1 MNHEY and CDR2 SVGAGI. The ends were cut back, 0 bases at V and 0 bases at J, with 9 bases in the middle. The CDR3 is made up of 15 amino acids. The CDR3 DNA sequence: TGTGCCAGCAGTTACTCGAGGTGGACCTCCTACGAGCAGTACTTC. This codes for CASSYSRWTSYEQYF.

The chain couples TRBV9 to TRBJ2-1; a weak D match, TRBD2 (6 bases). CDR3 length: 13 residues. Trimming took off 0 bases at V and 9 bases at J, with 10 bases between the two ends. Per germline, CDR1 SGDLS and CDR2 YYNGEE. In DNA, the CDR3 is TGTGCCAGCAGCGTAGGGCCCGGGAGTGAGCAGTTCTTC. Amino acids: CASSVGPGSEQFF.

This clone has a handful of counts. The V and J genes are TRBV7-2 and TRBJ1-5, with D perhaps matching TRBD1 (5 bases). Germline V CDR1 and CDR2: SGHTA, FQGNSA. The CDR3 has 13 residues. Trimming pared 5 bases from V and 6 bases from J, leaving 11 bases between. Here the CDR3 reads CASSPLRGQPQHF. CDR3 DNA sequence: TGTGCCAGCAGCCCCCTTAGGGGTCAGCCCCAGCATTTT.

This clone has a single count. In DNA, the CDR3 is TGTGCCAGCAGCAGCTTAAGACAGGGGGGGTTTGGCGAGCAGTACTTC. Amino acids: CASSSLRQGGFGEQYF. This chain connects TRBV28 to TRBJ2-7, with TRBD1 identical over 9 bases. J was trimmed by 6 bases and V by 6 bases; bases with no gene match: 15. The CDR3 sequence is 16 residues long. Germline CDR1 reads MDHEN; CDR2 reads SYDVKM.

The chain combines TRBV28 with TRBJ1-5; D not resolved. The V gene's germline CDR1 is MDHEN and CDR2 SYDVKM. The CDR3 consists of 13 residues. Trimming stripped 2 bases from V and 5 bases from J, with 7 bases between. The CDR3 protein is CASSLLGDQPQHF. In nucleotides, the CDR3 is TGTGCCAGCAGTTTACTGGGCGATCAGCCCCAGCATTTT.

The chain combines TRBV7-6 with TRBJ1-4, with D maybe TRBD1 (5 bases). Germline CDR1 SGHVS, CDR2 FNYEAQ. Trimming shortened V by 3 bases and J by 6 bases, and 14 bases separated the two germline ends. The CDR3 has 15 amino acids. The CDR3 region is CASSLGRGAHEKLFF. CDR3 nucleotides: TGTGCCAGCAGCTTGGGTAGAGGGGCTCATGAAAAACTGTTTTTT.

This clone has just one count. CDR3 nucleotides: TGCGCCAGCAGCTTTAGCGAGCAGTACTTC. Translation: CASSFSEQYF. V is TRBV5-1 and J is TRBJ2-5; no clear D gene. The end of the DNA is better explained by TRBJ2-7, so the J call may be wrong. Per germline, CDR1 SGHRS and CDR2 YFSETQ. CDR3 length equals 10 residues.

The CDR3 DNA follows: TGCGCCAGCGTCTCTCGACCCGGGGCCATAGGCACAGATACGCAGTATTTT. Translating it yields CASVSRPGAIGTDTQYF. The chain is built from TRBV5-1 and TRBJ2-3, with D perhaps matching TRBD1 or TRBD2 (5 bases each). This CDR3 is built from 17 residues. Germline values: CDR1 SGHRS, CDR2 YFSETQ. Trimming took off 7 bases at V and 1 base at J, with 22 bases between the two ends.

Here the CDR3 DNA reads TGTGCCAGCAGCTTAGATTTCTACACCGGGGAGCTGTTTTTT. Its translation: CASSLDFYTGELFF. This chain joins TRBV11-3 and TRBJ2-2; D gene uncertain. CDR3 length equals 14 residues. The V gene lost 0 bases and the J gene lost 3 bases, with 5 bases spanning the gap. CDR1 is SGHNT, CDR2 YENEEA, per germline.

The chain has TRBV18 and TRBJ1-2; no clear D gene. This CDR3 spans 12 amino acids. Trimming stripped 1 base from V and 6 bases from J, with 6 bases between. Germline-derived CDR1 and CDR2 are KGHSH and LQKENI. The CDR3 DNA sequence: TGTGCCAGCTCACCACAGGAGGATGGCTACACCTTC. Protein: CASSPQEDGYTF.

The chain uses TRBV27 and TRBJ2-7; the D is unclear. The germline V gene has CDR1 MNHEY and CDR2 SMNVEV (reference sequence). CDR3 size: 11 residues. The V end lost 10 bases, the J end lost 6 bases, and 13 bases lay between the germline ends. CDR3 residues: CANYQVFEQYF. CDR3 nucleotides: TGTGCCAACTACCAGGTTTTCGAGCAGTACTTC.

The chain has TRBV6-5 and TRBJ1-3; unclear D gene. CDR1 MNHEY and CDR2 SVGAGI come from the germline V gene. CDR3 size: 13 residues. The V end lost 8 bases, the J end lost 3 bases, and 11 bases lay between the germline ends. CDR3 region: CASAGPNGNTIYF. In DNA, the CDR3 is TGTGCCAGCGCTGGGCCAAATGGAAACACCATATATTTT.

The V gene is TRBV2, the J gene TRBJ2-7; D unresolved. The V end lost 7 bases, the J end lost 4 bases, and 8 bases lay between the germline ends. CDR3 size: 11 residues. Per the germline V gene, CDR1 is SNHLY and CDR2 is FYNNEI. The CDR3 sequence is CASTTEYEQYF. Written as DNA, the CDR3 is TGTGCCAGCACCACGGAGTACGAGCAGTACTTC.

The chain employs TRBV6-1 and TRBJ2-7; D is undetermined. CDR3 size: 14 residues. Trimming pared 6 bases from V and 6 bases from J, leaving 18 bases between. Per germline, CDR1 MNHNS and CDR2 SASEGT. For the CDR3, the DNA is TGTGCCAGCAGCATGGTCCGGCAATTTGGCGAGCAGTACTTC. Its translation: CASSMVRQFGEQYF.

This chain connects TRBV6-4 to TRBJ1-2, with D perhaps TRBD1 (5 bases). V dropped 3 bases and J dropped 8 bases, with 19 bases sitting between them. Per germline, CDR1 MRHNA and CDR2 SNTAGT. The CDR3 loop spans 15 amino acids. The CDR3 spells CASSEGDGGYRGYTF. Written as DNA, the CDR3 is TGTGCCAGCAGTGAGGGGGACGGAGGCTATCGGGGCTACACCTTC.

This chain's CDR3 is CASSGAGGATEAFF. Here the CDR3 DNA reads TGTGCCAGCAGTGGGGCGGGGGGGGCCACTGAAGCTTTCTTT. The chain has TRBV6-1 and TRBJ1-1; TRBD1 is a possible D gene (6 bases). The CDR3 is 14 amino acids. The V end was cut by 4 bases, the J end by 4 bases, with 13 bases between. The germline CDR1 and CDR2 sequences are MNHNS and SASEGT.

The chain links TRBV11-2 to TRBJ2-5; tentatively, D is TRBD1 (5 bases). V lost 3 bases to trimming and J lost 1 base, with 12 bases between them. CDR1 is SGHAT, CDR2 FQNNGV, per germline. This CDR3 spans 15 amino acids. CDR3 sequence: CASSFSDIPQETQYF. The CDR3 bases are TGTGCCAGCAGCTTTTCGGACATTCCCCAAGAGACCCAGTACTTC.

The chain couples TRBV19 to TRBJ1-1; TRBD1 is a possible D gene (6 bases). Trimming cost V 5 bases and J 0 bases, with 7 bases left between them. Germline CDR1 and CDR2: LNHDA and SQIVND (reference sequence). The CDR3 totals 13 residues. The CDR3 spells CASSQGLNTEAFF. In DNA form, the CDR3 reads TGTGCCAGTAGTCAGGGGTTGAACACTGAAGCTTTCTTT.

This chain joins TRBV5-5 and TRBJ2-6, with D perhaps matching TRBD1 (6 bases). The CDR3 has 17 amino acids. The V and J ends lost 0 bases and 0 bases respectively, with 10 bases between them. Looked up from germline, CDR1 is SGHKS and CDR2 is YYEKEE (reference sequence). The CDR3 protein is CASSLAGAGSGANVLTF. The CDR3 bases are TGTGCCAGCAGCTTGGCAGGGGCCGGCTCTGGGGCCAACGTCCTGACTTTC.

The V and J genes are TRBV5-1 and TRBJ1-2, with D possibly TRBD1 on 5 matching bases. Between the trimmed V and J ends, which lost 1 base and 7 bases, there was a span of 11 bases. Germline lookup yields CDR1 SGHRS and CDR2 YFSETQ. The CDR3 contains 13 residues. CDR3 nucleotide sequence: TGCGCCAGCAGCTTGTCCCGGGACGGTGGCTACACCTTC. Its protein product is CASSLSRDGGYTF.

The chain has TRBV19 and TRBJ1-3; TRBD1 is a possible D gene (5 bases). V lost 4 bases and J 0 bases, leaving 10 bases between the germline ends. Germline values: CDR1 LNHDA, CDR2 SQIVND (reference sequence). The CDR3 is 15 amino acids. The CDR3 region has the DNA TGTGCCAGTAGTAAGAGGGGCTCCTCTGGAAACACCATATATTTT. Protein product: CASSKRGSSGNTIYF.

The CDR3 DNA reads TGTGCCAGTAGTAGGTCCAGATCCTACGAGCAGTACTTC. Protein sequence: CASSRSRSYEQYF. This chain joins TRBV19 and TRBJ2-7; no definite D call. The CDR3 is 13 residues long. V was cut by 4 bases and J by 1 base, with 8 bases left in between. The germline V gene encodes CDR1 LNHDA and CDR2 SQIVND (reference sequence).